This TCR beta chain was retrieved from a study of T cell repertoires in cytomegalovirus infection. About the study: In the study, CMV epitopes included recently identified HLA-C-restricted and well-studied HLA-B-restricted ones. From public TCR beta signatures came an indication of both CMV infection and matching HLA type.

Germline loops: CDR1 MNHEY, CDR2 SMNVEV (reference sequence). V lost 5 bases and J lost 4; bases outside the gene matches: 7. This CDR3 comprises 16 residues. A note on this clonotype: The antigen is unknown.

The study's findings and limits: CMV-specific TCR beta clonotypes restricted by HLA-C dominated the ex vivo response. Carriers of CMV and the relevant HLA type were discriminated by public TCR beta frequency.

TCRdb re-derived calls from the reads in MiXCR, one entry per CDR3 protein. This table holds approximately 1,000,000 distinct CDR3 sequences, roughly 30% found once. The chain combines TRBV27 with TRBJ2-2; TRBD1 matches at 10 bases. The sample in question was cultured CD8+ T cells from PBMCs, obtained from culture after CMV antigen stimulation. The receptor was isolated from a human donor in good health (CMV status not recorded). Some clones in this sample may be carry-over from other donors' samples. CDR3 sequence (DNA): TGTGCCAGCAGTCCCCGGACAGGGGGTTCCACCGGGGAGCTGTTTTTT. This gives the protein CASSPRTGGSTGELFF.